This is a list of T cell receptor beta chains from one sample in a study of T-cell reconstitution after alpha-beta-depleted transplantation in children. Using its own MiXCR run on the PCR reads, TCRdb lists one record per CDR3 protein. The sample shows roughly 310,000 distinct CDR3 sequences, around 25% of them seen only once. Source: PBMCs, mostly from graft donor cells, taken 180 days after TCRalphabeta/CD19-depleted stem cell transplant. All receptors come from a male patient between 10 and 17 years old who had a stem cell transplant for acute lymphoblastic leukemia, so the T cells may come from the graft donor. Both conserved end residues are part of each CDR3. A D gene is named only where the DNA matches it firmly. Expanded clones get a size class; other rows say once, few or many, or leave the size out.

cdr3_aa: CASIGLQPPYEQYF
cdr3_nt: TGTGCCAGCATTGGACTCCAACCCCCGTACGAGCAGTACTTC
v_call: TRBV6-1
j_call: TRBJ2-7
d_call: NA
clone_size: NA

cdr3_aa: CAISGRGTGAARTSNYGYTF
cdr3_nt: TGTGCCATCAGTGGGAGGGGGACAGGGGCCGCTAGAACTTCTAACTATGGCTACACCTTC
v_call: TRBV10-3
j_call: TRBJ1-2
d_call: TRBD1
clone_size: NA

cdr3_aa: CASSFTGGSYNEQFF
cdr3_nt: TGTGCCAGCAGCTTCACGGGAGGTTCCTACAATGAGCAGTTCTTC
v_call: TRBV7-3
j_call: TRBJ2-1
d_call: TRBD2
clone_size: NA

cdr3_aa: CSARDHRHTQYF
cdr3_nt: TGCAGTGCTAGAGACCACAGGCATACGCAGTATTTT
v_call: TRBV20-1
j_call: TRBJ2-3
d_call: NA
clone_size: few

cdr3_aa: CATSRTGAGTGELFF
cdr3_nt: TGTGCCACCAGCAGAACAGGGGCCGGGACCGGGGAGCTGTTTTTT
v_call: TRBV15
j_call: TRBJ2-2
d_call: TRBD1
clone_size: NA

cdr3_aa: CASSWGPVVRLWRGTDTQYF
cdr3_nt: TGTGCCAGCAGTTGGGGCCCGGTAGTTCGTCTGTGGAGGGGCACAGATACGCAGTATTTT
v_call: TRBV12-3/TRBV12-4
j_call: TRBJ2-3
d_call: NA
clone_size: few

cdr3_aa: CASSLPWTGQETQYF
cdr3_nt: TGTGCCAGCAGCCTACCCTGGACAGGTCAAGAGACCCAGTACTTC
v_call: TRBV13
j_call: TRBJ2-5
d_call: TRBD1
clone_size: NA

cdr3_aa: CASSSRAGFDYEQYF
cdr3_nt: TGTGCCAGCAGCTCCCGAGCGGGATTCGACTACGAGCAGTACTTC
v_call: TRBV7-6
j_call: TRBJ2-7
d_call: TRBD2
clone_size: NA

cdr3_aa: CASSLDFGGQYF
cdr3_nt: TGTGCCAGCAGCTTAGACTTTGGGGGCCAGTACTTC
v_call: TRBV7-9
j_call: TRBJ2-5
d_call: NA
clone_size: few

cdr3_aa: CASSFYTGELFF
cdr3_nt: TGTGCCAGCAGCTTTTACACCGGGGAGCTGTTTTTT
v_call: TRBV9
j_call: TRBJ2-2
d_call: NA
clone_size: NA

cdr3_aa: CASRLAGTGTQYF
cdr3_nt: TGTGCCAGCAGGCTAGCGGGGACGGGGACCCAGTACTTC
v_call: TRBV12-3/TRBV12-4
j_call: TRBJ2-5
d_call: TRBD2
clone_size: NA

cdr3_aa: CASSQASGRAEQYF
cdr3_nt: TGTGCCAGCAGCCAAGCTAGCGGGAGGGCCGAGCAGTACTTC
v_call: TRBV3-1
j_call: TRBJ2-7
d_call: TRBD2
clone_size: NA

cdr3_aa: CASSPGTSVTDTQYF
cdr3_nt: TGTGCCAGCTCACCCGGGACTAGCGTCACAGATACGCAGTATTTT
v_call: TRBV18
j_call: TRBJ2-3
d_call: TRBD2
clone_size: few

cdr3_aa: CASSRPGHNQPQHF
cdr3_nt: TGCGCCAGCAGTCGCCCGGGACACAATCAGCCCCAGCATTTT
v_call: TRBV4-1
j_call: TRBJ1-5
d_call: NA
clone_size: NA

cdr3_aa: CASSLEVRAMQYF
cdr3_nt: TGCGCCAGCAGCTTAGAAGTCAGGGCGATGCAGTACTTC
v_call: TRBV5-1
j_call: TRBJ2-7
d_call: NA
clone_size: few